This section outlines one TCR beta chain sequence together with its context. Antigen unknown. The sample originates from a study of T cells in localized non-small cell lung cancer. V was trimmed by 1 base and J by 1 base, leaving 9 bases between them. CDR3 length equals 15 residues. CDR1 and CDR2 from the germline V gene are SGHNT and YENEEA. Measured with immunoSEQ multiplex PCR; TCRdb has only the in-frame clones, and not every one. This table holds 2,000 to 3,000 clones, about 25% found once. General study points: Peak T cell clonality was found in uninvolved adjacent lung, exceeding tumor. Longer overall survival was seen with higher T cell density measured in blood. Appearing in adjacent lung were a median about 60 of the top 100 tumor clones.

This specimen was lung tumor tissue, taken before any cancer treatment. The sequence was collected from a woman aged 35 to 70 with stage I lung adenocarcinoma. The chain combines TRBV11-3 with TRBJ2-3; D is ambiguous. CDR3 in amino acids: CASSLGVSRTDTQYF. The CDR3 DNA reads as TGTGCCAGCAGCTTAGGAGTTTCACGCACAGATACGCAGTATTTT.